The 20 T cell receptor beta chains given below trace back to one sample, sequenced in a study of vaccination effects on CD4 cells after COVID-19. Profiled with immunoSEQ multiplex PCR; TCRdb holds only in-frame clones, not every one. This sample has around 25,000 clones, with 77% found just once. Their cognate antigens are unknown. Before any sequencing was done, the ViraFEST assay used viral peptide pools to expand antigen-specific CD4+ T cells. With nine to eleven days of culture completed, CD4+ T cells were isolated. The infection with SARS-CoV-2 (confirmed by PCR) occurred in this person between March and December 2020. The source was CD4+ T cells from PBMCs cultured with HCoV-NL63 spike peptides, collected before COVID-19 vaccination. The receptors were sampled from a human donor who had a prior SARS-CoV-2 infection.

This clone appeared a few times. The chain recombines TRBV2 with TRBJ1-2; TRBD1 aligns across 8 bases. Germline CDR1 SNHLY, CDR2 FYNNEI. V trimming: 4 bases; J trimming: 2 bases; junction bases outside the gene matches: 6. The CDR3 contains 15 residues. The CDR3 coding sequence is TGTGCCAGCAGTGTTGACAGGGGTGGAAACTATGGCTACACCTTC. Amino acid sequence: CASSVDRGGNYGYTF. Full variable domain (outside the CDR3, taken from reference TRBV2 and TRBJ1-2): EPEVTQTPSHQVTQMGQEVILRCVPISNHLYFYWYRQILGQKVEFLVSFYNNEISEKSEIFDDQFSVERPDGSNFTLKIRSTKLEDSAMYFCASSVDRGGNYGYTFGSGTRLTVV.

CDR3 nucleotide sequence: TGCAGCGTTGGTGGTGGACGAGATACGCAGTATTTT. It specifies CSVGGGRDTQYF. The chain uses TRBV29-1 and TRBJ2-3; D call uncertain. This CDR3 spans 12 amino acids. Germline values: CDR1 SQVTM, CDR2 ANQGSEA. Trimming took off 4 bases at V and 5 bases at J, with 10 bases between the two ends.

The chain uses TRBV7-3 and TRBJ2-7; D might be TRBD2 (6 bases). V gave up 5 bases and J gave up 2 bases, with 13 bases separating them. Looked up from germline, CDR1 is SGHTA and CDR2 is FQGTGA. The CDR3 runs to 14 residues. The CDR3 here is CASSPGTAPYEQYF. The CDR3, as DNA: TGTGCCAGCAGCCCCGGGACTGCTCCCTACGAGCAGTACTTC.

The chain couples TRBV2 to TRBJ1-1, with TRBD1 identical over 8 bases. V lost 10 bases to trimming and J lost 1 base; unmatched junction nucleotides: 2. This CDR3 comprises 12 residues. From germline, CDR1 is SNHLY and CDR2 FYNNEI. The CDR3 DNA reads as TGTGCCACCGACAGGGGGAACACTGAAGCTTTCTTT. This encodes CATDRGNTEAFF.

Here the CDR3 reads CASIDRRERETQYF. The CDR3 nucleotides read TGTGCCAGCATAGATCGGCGGGAGAGGGAGACCCAGTACTTC. This chain connects TRBV2 to TRBJ2-5; 7 bases line up with TRBD2. CDR3 length: 14 amino acids. Germline V gene lookup returns CDR1 SNHLY and CDR2 FYNNEI. The trim removed 7 bases at V and 5 bases at J, leaving 10 bases unmatched.

This clone turned up a few times. The chain carries TRBV14 and TRBJ1-4; D gene unclear. The germline CDR1 and CDR2 sequences are SGHDN and FVKESK. V was clipped by 0 bases and J by 4 bases, with 6 bases between them. The CDR3 extends over 14 amino acids. This chain's CDR3 is CASSQDGVNEKLFF. The CDR3 DNA is TGTGCCAGCAGCCAAGATGGTGTTAATGAAAAACTGTTTTTT.

The CDR3 spells CASSQGQGAWNEQFF. DNA of the CDR3: TGCGCCAGCAGCCAAGGACAGGGGGCATGGAATGAGCAGTTCTTC. This sequence joins TRBV4-1 and TRBJ2-1; 10 positions agree with TRBD1. Germline V lookup: CDR1 MGHRA, CDR2 YSYEKL. CDR3 length: 15 amino acids. V gave up 1 base and J gave up 7 bases; unmatched junction bases: 4.

The chain employs TRBV25-1 and TRBJ2-2, with D perhaps TRBD1 (6 bases). The V and J ends lost 3 bases and 6 bases respectively, with 14 bases between them. This CDR3 spans 15 amino acids. Germline V gene lookup returns CDR1 MGHDK and CDR2 SYGVNS. CDR3 sequence: CASSDPGDRSGELFF. The CDR3 DNA is TGTGCCAGCAGTGATCCAGGGGATCGTTCCGGGGAGCTGTTTTTT.

The table lists this clone with a count of one. This chain connects TRBV27 to TRBJ2-5; the D is unclear. Deletions cut 2 bases from V and 5 bases from J, with 9 bases between. The CDR3 has 13 amino acids. CDR1 is MNHEY, CDR2 SMNVEV, per germline (reference sequence). CDR3 loop: CASSLAFSETQYF. The CDR3, as DNA: TGTGCCAGCAGTTTAGCTTTTTCGGAGACCCAGTACTTC.

The genes are TRBV19 and TRBJ2-7; D is perhaps TRBD1 or TRBD2 (5 bases each). Trimming shortened V by 6 bases and J by 0 bases, and 18 bases separated the two germline ends. This CDR3 is built from 16 residues. Germline lookup yields CDR1 LNHDA and CDR2 SQIVND (reference sequence). CDR3 loop: CASRAHPGDRSYEQYF. The CDR3 DNA follows: TGTGCCAGTAGGGCTCACCCTGGGGACCGCTCCTACGAGCAGTACTTC.

The gene calls are TRBV4-1 and TRBJ1-2; unclear D gene. CDR3 length: 16 residues. Germline CDR1 MGHRA, CDR2 YSYEKL. V gave up 0 bases and J gave up 4 bases, with 15 bases separating them. The CDR3, as DNA: TGCGCCAGCAGCCAAGAGGCACCGCCGGAAACCTATGGCTACACCTTC. Amino acid sequence: CASSQEAPPETYGYTF.

The genes are TRBV11-2 and TRBJ2-1; perhaps TRBD2 as D (6 bases). From germline, CDR1 is SGHAT and CDR2 FQNNGV. V lost 0 bases and J 4 bases, leaving 10 bases between the germline ends. CDR3 length: 15 amino acids. The CDR3 loop reads CASSLDLGGYNEQFF. CDR3 bases: TGTGCCAGCAGCTTAGATTTAGGAGGGTACAATGAGCAGTTCTTC. Based on the CDR3 plus reference TRBV11-2 and TRBJ2-1, the full variable domain is EAGVAQSPRYKIIEKRQSVAFWCNPISGHATLYWYQQILGQGPKLLIQFQNNGVVDDSQLPKDRFSAERLKGVDSTLKIQPAKLEDSAVYLCASSLDLGGYNEQFFGPGTRLTVL.

The rearrangement joins TRBV13 to TRBJ2-7, with a weak D call TRBD2 (6 bases). The CDR3 runs 15 residues. Trimming left V 5 bases short and J 1 base short, with 15 bases between. CDR1 PRHDT and CDR2 FYEKMQ come from the germline V gene (reference sequence). In DNA form, the CDR3 reads TGTGCCAGCAGCCTCTGGGACTCAGGGTCCTACGAGCAGTACTTC. Its protein product is CASSLWDSGSYEQYF.

The rearrangement links TRBV7-2 to TRBJ1-2; no definite D call. The germline CDR1 and CDR2 sequences are SGHTA and FQGNSA. The CDR3 is made up of 15 amino acids. Trimming took 4 bases from V and 1 from J, leaving 13 bases between them. This CDR3 is CASSSSIGLNYGYTF. CDR3 DNA sequence: TGTGCCAGCAGCTCCTCGATAGGCCTTAACTATGGCTACACCTTC. The complete variable domain, with remaining parts taken from reference TRBV7-2 and TRBJ1-2, reads GAGVSQSPSNKVTEKGKDVELRCDPISGHTALYWYRQSLGQGLEFLIYFQGNSAPDKSGLPSDRFSAERTGGSVSTLTIQRTQQEDSAVYLCASSSSIGLNYGYTFGSGTRLTVV.

The genes are TRBV6-5 and TRBJ1-1, with TRBD1 as a possible D gene (5 bases). CDR3 length: 14 amino acids. Between the trimmed V and J ends, which lost 6 bases and 3 bases, there was a span of 14 bases. Germline V gives CDR1 MNHEY, CDR2 SVGAGI. CDR3 nucleotide sequence: TGTGCCAGCAGGTTGGGAGGGGCGGACACTGAAGCTTTCTTT. Encoded protein: CASRLGGADTEAFF.

The table lists this clone with a few counts. This sequence joins TRBV2 and TRBJ2-7; the D is unclear. Per germline, CDR1 SNHLY and CDR2 FYNNEI. Trimming left V 3 bases short and J 3 bases short, with 3 bases between. This CDR3 has 11 amino acids. CDR3 in DNA: TGTGCCAGCAGTGATTACTACGAGCAGTACTTC. Translating it yields CASSDYYEQYF.

The chain recombines TRBV3-1 (or the pseudogene TRBV3-2) with TRBJ2-3; D gene uncertain. The CDR3 consists of 14 residues. V shed 2 bases and J shed 3 bases, with 9 bases lying between them. CDR1 is LGHDT, CDR2 YNNKEL, per germline (reference sequence). This CDR3 reads CASSQRFRTDTQYF. DNA for the CDR3: TGTGCCAGCAGCCAAAGGTTTAGAACAGATACGCAGTATTTT.

The rearrangement links TRBV9 to TRBJ2-6; no firm D call. The CDR3 contains 14 residues. The germline V and J ends were trimmed by 0 bases and 4 bases, with 5 bases remaining between them. Germline V gene lookup returns CDR1 SGDLS and CDR2 YYNGEE. CDR3 nucleotides: TGTGCCAGCAGCGTAGAGTCAGGGGCCAACGTCCTGACTTTC. It translates to CASSVESGANVLTF.

This clone ranks as medium-sized. The chain has TRBV11-2 and TRBJ1-1; 9 bases align to TRBD1. Germline V gene data show CDR1 as SGHAT and CDR2 as FQNNGV. Losses at the gene ends were 5 bases for V and 4 bases for J; bases not matched to a gene: 8. The CDR3 is 15 residues long. CDR3: CASSPMGTGFTEAFF. CDR3 in DNA: TGTGCCAGCAGCCCAATGGGGACAGGGTTCACTGAAGCTTTCTTT.

The V and J genes are TRBV5-1 and TRBJ2-7; TRBD2 agrees at 7 bases. The CDR3 is 15 residues long. The V and J ends lost 2 bases and 3 bases, in that order; junction bases with no gene match: 8. Per germline, CDR1 SGHRS and CDR2 YFSETQ. The CDR3 loop is CASSFVAGLYYEQYF. The CDR3 bases are TGCGCCAGCAGCTTCGTAGCGGGTTTGTACTACGAGCAGTACTTC.